Presented here are 28 T cell receptor beta chains from one specimen sequenced in a study of blood T cell repertoires in COVID-19. Only in-frame clones appear in the TCRdb table, and some are missing; sequencing was by immunoSEQ multiplex PCR. The table has roughly 420,000 clones, 85% to 90% seen once. What was sequenced was PBMCs or T cells enriched from blood (not recorded which). The receptors were gathered from a woman under 40 with acute COVID-19.

This chain connects TRBV2 to TRBJ2-1; maybe TRBD2 (6 bases). The V and J ends lost 4 bases and 6 bases respectively, with 16 bases between them. This CDR3 comprises 15 residues. From germline, CDR1 is SNHLY and CDR2 FYNNEI. In nucleotides, the CDR3 is TGTGCCAGCAGTGCGGACCGCGGGGAGTTCAATGAGCAGTTCTTC. It yields the protein CASSADRGEFNEQFF.

This clone was recorded once. This sequence joins TRBV3-1 (or the pseudogene TRBV3-2) and TRBJ2-7; 12 bases are a match to TRBD2. V trimming: 4 bases; J trimming: 1 base; junction bases outside the gene matches: 8. This CDR3 has 17 amino acids. CDR1 and CDR2 from the germline V gene are LGHDT and YNNKEL (reference sequence). This CDR3 reads CASSLEGLAGPSYEQYF. CDR3 in DNA: TGTGCCAGCAGCCTAGAAGGACTAGCGGGGCCATCCTACGAGCAGTACTTC.

This rearrangement joins TRBV7-9 to TRBJ1-4; unclear D gene. Germline CDR1 and CDR2: SEHNR and FQNEAQ (reference sequence). Trimming stripped 5 bases from V and 7 bases from J, with 20 bases between. The CDR3 runs 16 residues. CDR3 protein: CASSLGEGSITEKLFF. The CDR3 region has the DNA TGTGCCAGCAGCCTTGGGGAGGGCTCGATAACTGAAAAACTGTTTTTT. The full variable domain, completed using reference TRBV7-9 and TRBJ1-4, is DTGVSQNPRHKITKRGQNVTFRCDPISEHNRLYWYRQTLGQGPEFLTYFQNEAQLEKSRLLSDRFSAERPKGSFSTLEIQRTEQGDSAMYLCASSLGEGSITEKLFFGSGTQLSVL.

The J gene is TRBJ2-2, the V gene TRBV23-1, with a weak D call TRBD2 (6 bases). TRBV23-1 is noted as an ORF with a role that remains uncertain. CDR3 length: 23 residues. The V and J ends lost 1 base and 0 bases respectively, with 30 bases between them. The CDR3: CASSQFLNYRRGPPFTNTGELFF. The CDR3 DNA reads as TGCGCCAGCAGTCAATTTCTCAATTACCGGAGGGGTCCCCCATTTACGAACACCGGGGAGCTGTTTTTT.

V and J are TRBV7-3 and TRBJ1-1; D is perhaps TRBD1 (6 bases). In germline, CDR1 is SGHTA, CDR2 FQGTGA. V gave up 2 bases and J gave up 2 bases, with 12 bases separating them. The CDR3 has 15 residues. The CDR3: CASSLGQPVNTEAFF. The CDR3 DNA reads as TGTGCCAGCAGCTTAGGACAGCCAGTAAACACTGAAGCTTTCTTT.

The rearrangement joins TRBV29-1 to TRBJ2-3; possible D gene TRBD2, 7 bases. Germline V gene data show CDR1 as SQVTM and CDR2 as ANQGSEA. Between the trimmed V and J ends, which lost 4 bases and 0 bases, there was a span of 14 bases. This CDR3 comprises 15 residues. The CDR3 is CSVVPGRGSTDTQYF. The CDR3 nucleotides read TGCAGCGTTGTTCCGGGGAGGGGGAGCACAGATACGCAGTATTTT.

The chain employs TRBV7-2 and TRBJ1-1; D not resolved. Germline-derived CDR1 and CDR2 are SGHTA and FQGNSA. The CDR3 contains 15 residues. Trimming shortened V by 1 base and J by 1 base, and 10 bases separated the two germline ends. CDR3 DNA: TGTGCCAGCAGCTTAGTTGGCGGGTCGAACACTGAAGCTTTCTTT. It yields the protein CASSLVGGSNTEAFF.

The chain joins TRBV7-9 to TRBJ2-7, with a possible D match to TRBD1 (5 bases). The CDR3 has 15 amino acids. V was clipped by 3 bases and J by 3 bases, with 15 bases between them. Germline lookup yields CDR1 SEHNR and CDR2 FQNEAQ (reference sequence). The CDR3 here is CASSLVRVHNYEQYF. The DNA for the CDR3 is TGTGCCAGCAGCTTGGTCAGGGTTCACAACTACGAGCAGTACTTC. The entire variable domain, with the rest obtained from reference TRBV7-9 and TRBJ2-7, is as follows: DTGVSQNPRHKITKRGQNVTFRCDPISEHNRLYWYRQTLGQGPEFLTYFQNEAQLEKSRLLSDRFSAERPKGSFSTLEIQRTEQGDSAMYLCASSLVRVHNYEQYFGPGTRLTVT.

V and J are TRBV27 and TRBJ2-2; possible D gene TRBD1, 6 bases. CDR1 MNHEY and CDR2 SMNVEV come from the germline V gene (reference sequence). V was shortened by 3 bases and J by 4 bases, with 12 bases between the two germline ends. The CDR3 is 15 residues long. CDR3 bases: TGTGCCAGCAGTTTCTCGGGACAAGGCACCGGGGAGCTGTTTTTT. It specifies CASSFSGQGTGELFF.

This clone appeared a few times. The chain carries TRBV7-7 and TRBJ1-4, with 8 bases aligning to TRBD1. Germline trimming cut 7 bases from V and 5 bases from J; bases unmatched to any gene: 6. Per the germline V gene, CDR1 is SSHAT and CDR2 is FNYEAQ (reference sequence). The CDR3 has 14 residues. CDR3 region: CASIPRTGNEKLFF. The CDR3 DNA reads TGTGCCAGCATCCCTCGGACAGGGAATGAAAAACTGTTTTTT.

The genes are TRBV2 and TRBJ2-3, with D possibly being TRBD2 (5 bases). The CDR3 covers 14 residues. CDR1 is SNHLY and CDR2 is FYNNEI in the germline V gene. Trimming removed 5 bases at V and 2 bases at J, with 11 bases between. CDR3 amino acids: CASSFDGNTDTQYF. CDR3 nucleotides: TGTGCCAGCAGTTTCGACGGGAACACAGATACGCAGTATTTT.

The chain links TRBV7-3 to TRBJ2-3, with 12 bases that match TRBD1. CDR1 and CDR2 (germline): SGHTA, FQGTGA. The CDR3 has 18 residues. J was trimmed by 1 base and V by 2 bases; bases with no gene match: 7. CDR3: CASSLPGQGASGTDTQYF. The DNA of the CDR3 is TGTGCCAGCAGCTTACCGGGACAGGGGGCATCTGGCACAGATACGCAGTATTTT.

The rearrangement links TRBV15 to TRBJ2-7; TRBD1 aligns across 10 bases. Looked up from germline, CDR1 is LNHNV and CDR2 is YYDKDF (reference sequence). The V segment lost 7 bases and the J segment 2 bases; nucleotides outside the gene matches: 17. CDR3 length: 18 amino acids. CDR3 sequence reads: CATNRDRGSDTLAYEQYF. DNA of the CDR3: TGTGCCACCAACAGGGACAGGGGTTCTGACACCCTGGCCTACGAGCAGTACTTC.

The V and J genes are TRBV9 and TRBJ1-6; D is unresolved. From germline, CDR1 is SGDLS and CDR2 YYNGEE. This CDR3 spans 16 amino acids. Trimming pared 1 base from V and 10 bases from J, leaving 18 bases between. The CDR3 DNA follows: TGTGCCAGCAGCGTATCTCAGGCCCGTAATTTCTCACCCCTCCACTTT. This gives the protein CASSVSQARNFSPLHF.

This rearrangement joins TRBV7-9 to TRBJ2-1; D is perhaps TRBD2 (6 bases). The CDR3 is 14 residues long. V lost 1 base and J 4 bases, leaving 8 bases between the germline ends. Germline V gives CDR1 SEHNR, CDR2 FQNEAQ (reference sequence). CDR3: CASSLDGRYNEQFF. Written as DNA, the CDR3 is TGTGCCAGCAGCTTAGACGGGAGATACAATGAGCAGTTCTTC.

DNA for the CDR3: TGTGCCATCGCACAGGGACCAGGGAACACTGAAGCTTTCTTT. Protein sequence: CAIAQGPGNTEAFF. The rearrangement joins TRBV28 to TRBJ1-1; weak D call: TRBD1 (6 bases). Germline-derived CDR1 and CDR2 are MDHEN and SYDVKM. This CDR3 has 14 amino acids. The ends were cut back, 10 bases at V and 1 base at J, with 16 bases in the middle.

This sequence joins TRBV10-2 and TRBJ1-4; D unclear. The CDR3 spans 11 residues. Trimming took 8 bases from V and 8 from J, leaving 9 bases between them. CDR1 WSHSY and CDR2 SAAADI come from the germline V gene. CDR3 sequence: CASGVAEKLFF. The CDR3 nucleotides read TGCGCCAGCGGTGTGGCCGAAAAACTGTTTTTT.

The chain is built from TRBV5-4 and TRBJ2-3, with D possibly matching TRBD2 (7 bases). Germline V gene lookup returns CDR1 SGHNT and CDR2 YYREEE (reference sequence). V was shortened by 0 bases and J by 4 bases, with 12 bases between the two germline ends. The CDR3 has 15 amino acids. This CDR3 reads CASSLEGGGPDTQYF. In DNA, the CDR3 is TGTGCCAGCAGCTTGGAGGGCGGGGGCCCAGATACGCAGTATTTT.

This clone has a handful of counts. The V call is TRBV10-3, the J call TRBJ2-1, with a weak D call TRBD2 (5 bases). Germline V gene sequence: CDR1 ENHRY, CDR2 SYGVKD. The CDR3 length is 14 residues. V shed 3 bases and J shed 5 bases, with 11 bases lying between them. The DNA of the CDR3 is TGTGCCATCAGTGACTCGTACGGGGACAATGAGCAGTTCTTC. Its translation is CAISDSYGDNEQFF.

V is TRBV15 and J is TRBJ2-5, with D tentatively TRBD1 (6 bases). The germline gives CDR1 LNHNV, CDR2 YYDKDF (reference sequence). The length of the CDR3 is 16 residues. V shed 3 bases and J shed 5 bases, with 19 bases lying between them. CDR3 residues: CATSSPINRERETQYF. The CDR3 nucleotides are TGTGCCACCAGCAGTCCAATTAACAGGGAGCGGGAGACCCAGTACTTC.

J is TRBJ2-7 and V is TRBV25-1; 8 bases line up with TRBD2. This CDR3 spans 14 amino acids. Germline V gene lookup returns CDR1 MGHDK and CDR2 SYGVNS. With 9 bases clipped from V and 0 bases from J, the junction kept 7 bases outside the gene matches. CDR3 residues: CARTGGVSSYEQYF. Written as DNA, the CDR3 is TGTGCCAGGACGGGGGGGGTTAGCTCCTACGAGCAGTACTTC.

V gene TRBV5-1 combines with J gene TRBJ2-1; 10 nucleotides match TRBD2. Trimming at V came to 4 bases and at J to 6 bases, leaving 10 bases not matched to a gene. Germline V lookup: CDR1 SGHRS, CDR2 YFSETQ. The CDR3 consists of 16 residues. The CDR3 DNA reads TGCGCCAGCAGCCCTAGGGGTAGCGGGGGGTTCAATGAGCAGTTCTTC. Residues: CASSPRGSGGFNEQFF.

V gene TRBV3-1 (or the pseudogene TRBV3-2) combines with J gene TRBJ1-5; D is ambiguous. Looked up from germline, CDR1 is LGHDT and CDR2 is YNNKEL (reference sequence). V dropped 3 bases and J dropped 2 bases, with 14 bases sitting between them. CDR3 length: 16 residues. This chain's CDR3 is CASSHAPGRGNQPQHF. The CDR3 DNA sequence: TGTGCCAGCAGCCACGCCCCGGGGAGGGGCAATCAGCCCCAGCATTTT.

This clone was recorded only once. This rearrangement joins TRBV2 to TRBJ1-1, with 9 bases identical to TRBD1. With V trimmed by 9 bases and J by 3 bases, 5 bases remained unmatched. Germline V lookup: CDR1 SNHLY, CDR2 FYNNEI. The CDR3 is made up of 13 amino acids. The CDR3 bases are TGTGCCAGTACAGGGGGCGGGTACACTGAAGCTTTCTTT. It translates to CASTGGGYTEAFF.

The chain joins TRBV7-9 to TRBJ1-2, with a possible D match to TRBD1 (6 bases). Germline values: CDR1 SEHNR, CDR2 FQNEAQ (reference sequence). CDR3 length: 13 residues. V was pared by 0 bases and J by 5 bases, with 7 bases between. In nucleotides, the CDR3 is TGTGCCAGCAGCTTAGCCACAGGGTATGGCTACACCTTC. Translating it yields CASSLATGYGYTF.

This clone showed up just once. The V call is TRBV24-1, the J call TRBJ2-3, with D possibly being TRBD1 (6 bases). There are 14 residues in the CDR3. V was trimmed by 3 bases and J by 0 bases, leaving 6 bases between them. Germline loops: CDR1 KGHDR, CDR2 SFDVKD. The CDR3 DNA is TGTGCCACCAGTGATACAGGGAGCACAGATACGCAGTATTTT. It translates to CATSDTGSTDTQYF.

This clone was detected only a few times. This sequence joins TRBV19 and TRBJ1-6, with D maybe TRBD1 (6 bases). Germline lookup yields CDR1 LNHDA and CDR2 SQIVND (reference sequence). This CDR3 has 16 residues. With 11 bases removed from V and 9 bases from J, the gap between germline ends came to 26 bases. CDR3 coding DNA: TGTGCCGTCTCAGAGGTTACAGGGCGAGGGAGTTCACCCCTCCACTTT. Translated: CAVSEVTGRGSSPLHF.

Regarding this clone: One end of the junction varies from germline; a read error may be responsible. The chain couples TRBV4-2 to TRBJ1-1, with D possibly being TRBD1 (6 bases). CDR1 and CDR2 from the germline V gene are LGHNA and YNFKEQ. The CDR3 totals 13 residues. CDR3 bases: TGTGCCAGCAGCCAAACAGGGAACGCTGAAGCTTTCTTT. Its protein product is CASSQTGNAEAFF.